This T cell receptor beta chain came from a study of blood T cell repertoires in COVID-19. At the level of the study: T cells, B-cell-depleted T cells, or PBMCs provided the cDNA or gDNA that served as material.

Some clones are missing from TCRdb's copy, which holds only in-frame ones; the method was immunoSEQ multiplex PCR. In the table there are approximately 150,000 clones, about 91% of which are singletons. CDR3 size: 15 residues. The germline gives CDR1 SGHTS, CDR2 YDEGEE. V gave up 4 bases and J gave up 5 bases; unmatched junction bases: 6. Sequencing was carried out using peripheral blood. This chain links TRBV5-8 with TRBJ1-4; TRBD1 matches at 9 bases. The sequence was collected from a human donor in a cohort sampled during active COVID-19. CDR3 in DNA: TGTGCCAGCAGCCTGGGACAGGGCCTCAATGAAAAACTGTTTTTT. Encoded protein: CASSLGQGLNEKLFF.